What follows are 8 T cell receptor beta chains derived from one specimen sequenced in a study of early T cells in non-severe SARS-CoV-2 infection. TCRdb reanalysed the 5' RACE reads using MiXCR and keeps one entry per CDR3 protein. The repertoire holds tens of thousands of distinct CDR3 sequences, roughly a tenth seen once, with around 21% in the top ten. Sequenced: whole blood. The source is an adult who was a healthcare worker with PCR-confirmed SARS-CoV-2 infection or an uninfected control (not recorded which).

This clonotype has at least ten counts. J is TRBJ1-1 and V is TRBV2; no reliable D call. V was pared by 4 bases and J by 1 base, with 4 bases between. This CDR3 is built from 12 residues. Germline CDR1 is SNHLY and CDR2 is FYNNEI. CDR3 sequence: CASSGQNTEAFF. In nucleotides, the CDR3 is TGTGCCAGCAGTGGTCAGAACACTGAAGCTTTCTTT.

This clonotype has a handful of counts. The chain couples TRBV20-1 to TRBJ1-6; 9 bases line up with TRBD1. CDR1 is DFQATT and CDR2 is SNEGSKA in the germline V gene (reference sequence). The CDR3 totals 13 residues. CDR3 loop: CAGQGPYNSPLHF. DNA for the CDR3: TGCGCAGGACAGGGGCCCTATAATTCACCCCTCCACTTT.

The CDR3 nucleotides read TGTGCCAGCAGCCGAGGACTAGCGGGGGGGACCCAGTACTTC. As protein: CASSRGLAGGTQYF. This chain joins TRBV3-1 and TRBJ2-5; 14 bases fit TRBD2. This CDR3 has 14 residues. The trim removed 4 bases at V and 7 bases at J, leaving 2 bases unmatched. CDR1 and CDR2 from the germline V gene are LGHDT and YNNKEL (reference sequence).

This clonotype has only a few counts. V usage is TRBV21-1 and J usage is TRBJ1-6. TRBV21-1 represents a pseudogene. This CDR3 comprises 15 residues. This CDR3 reads CASSNQGYLNSPLHF. As DNA, the CDR3 is TGTGCCAGCAGCAATCAAGGGTATCTTAATTCACCCCTCCACTTT.

This clonotype appeared a few times. The rearrangement uses TRBV6-5 and TRBJ1-1; D is undetermined. CDR3 length: 16 residues. The V end lost 4 bases, the J end lost 1 base, and 16 bases lay between the germline ends. Looked up from germline, CDR1 is MNHEY and CDR2 is SVGAGI. The CDR3 coding sequence is TGTGCCAGCAGTTTCGGACCCGTGTGGGGGAACACTGAAGCTTTCTTT. Translating gives CASSFGPVWGNTEAFF.

The chain employs TRBV12-3 or TRBV12-4 and TRBJ1-1; 9 nucleotides line up with TRBD1. The CDR3 length is 15 residues. J was trimmed by 5 bases and V by 3 bases; bases with no gene match: 7. The CDR3 coding sequence is TGTGCCAGCAGTTTTTCAAGGACAGGGGAAACTGAAGCTTTCTTT. Its translation: CASSFSRTGETEAFF.

This clonotype was observed a handful of times. The J gene is TRBJ2-1, the V gene TRBV7-3; D is perhaps TRBD1 or TRBD2 (5 bases each). CDR3 length: 13 residues. Germline V lookup: CDR1 SGHTA, CDR2 FQGTGA. The germline V and J ends were trimmed by 5 bases and 10 bases, with 15 bases remaining between them. This CDR3 is CASSPLERGEQFF. CDR3 coding DNA: TGTGCCAGCAGCCCCCTGGAGAGGGGCGAGCAGTTCTTC.

Only a few counts were recorded for this clonotype. This sequence joins TRBV7-9 and TRBJ2-1, with no clear D. From germline, CDR1 is SEHNR and CDR2 FQNEAQ (reference sequence). Trimming left V 5 bases short and J 4 bases short, with 15 bases between. The CDR3 runs to 15 residues. The CDR3 here is CASSHRPTSYNEQFF. The CDR3 DNA sequence: TGTGCCAGCAGCCACCGGCCGACTTCGTACAATGAGCAGTTCTTC.